Following are 21 T cell receptor beta chains from one sample sequenced in a study of breast tumors, draining lymph nodes, adjacent tissues. The lymph nodes were axillary draining lymph nodes from breast cancer patients. One entry per CDR3 protein results from TCRdb running MiXCR on the multiplex PCR reads. This sample has 160,000 or so distinct CDR3 sequences; about 33% occur once, and the top ten carry over 3.5%. Specimen: axillary lymph node tissue. The receptors were gathered from a female donor with breast cancer. Some clones in this sample may be carry-over from other donors' samples.

This clonotype was found many times. This chain joins TRBV6-5 and TRBJ1-4; TRBD1 is a possible D gene (6 bases). The germline V and J ends were trimmed by 2 bases and 13 bases, with 14 bases remaining between them. Germline V gene lookup returns CDR1 MNHEY and CDR2 SVGAGI. This CDR3 spans 13 amino acids. CDR3 DNA sequence: TGTGCCAGCAGTTACCGCGAGGAGGGGGGACTGTTTTTT. As protein: CASSYREEGGLFF.

This clonotype was detected many times. The V and J genes are TRBV30 and TRBJ2-7; no clear D. The CDR3 has 12 amino acids. Germline V gene lookup returns CDR1 GTSNPN and CDR2 SVGIG (reference sequence). V was pared by 0 bases and J by 3 bases, with 6 bases between. This CDR3 is CAWSVANYEQYF. The DNA for the CDR3 is TGTGCCTGGAGTGTGGCCAACTACGAGCAGTACTTC.

A remark on this clonotype: A read error is possible here, since a much larger clone lies one base away. The CDR3 spells CASSIDRSGGRPQEQSF. For the CDR3, the DNA is TGTGCCAGTAGTATAGATCGGAGTGGCGGGAGGCCGCAGGAGCAGTCCTTC. The rearrangement links TRBV19 to TRBJ2-1; 8 nucleotides agree with TRBD2. This CDR3 has 17 residues. Germline lookup yields CDR1 LNHDA and CDR2 SQIVND (reference sequence).

A word on this clonotype: As the CDR3 is not closed by the conserved phenylalanine or tryptophan, this likely results from a read error. No DNA is shown, since the ends of the CDR3 on it are uncertain; the CDR3 is the one TCRdb lists. This CDR3 is CASRPTRGQKHSVL. The V and J genes are TRBV2 and TRBJ2-4; the listed D gene, TRBD1, was not tested against the DNA. The V gene's germline CDR1 is SNHLY and CDR2 FYNNEI. The CDR3 comprises 14 residues, both ends counted.

This clonotype occurred a few times. This sequence may be a read error, since a much larger clone differs from it by one base. CDR3 DNA sequence: TGTGCCAGCAGTCACGGAGCGGGGGCCTACACAGATACGCAGTATTTT. Its translation: CASSHGAGAYTDTQYF. The chain couples TRBV6-4 to TRBJ2-3, with 8 bases fitting TRBD2. The V gene end was trimmed by 5 bases and the J gene end by 2 bases; junction bases not matched to a gene: 9. The CDR3 length is 16 residues. Germline V gene sequence: CDR1 MRHNA, CDR2 SNTAGT.

Notes on this clonotype: Just one base apart from a much larger clone, this may be a read error. The J gene is TRBJ2-7, the V gene TRBV11-3; D is undetermined. V lost 10 bases and J lost 0, with 25 bases in between. Germline values: CDR1 SGHNT, CDR2 YENEEA. The length of the CDR3 is 17 residues. The DNA for the CDR3 is TGTGCCACCCCCAAAGGAACCCCCGCGCCCAGCTCCTACGAGCAGTACTTC. It codes for CATPKGTPAPSSYEQYF. Combining the CDR3 with reference TRBV11-3 and TRBJ2-7 gives the whole variable domain EAGVVQSPRYKIIEKKQPVAFWCNPISGHNTLYWYLQNLGQGPELLIRYENEEAVDDSQLPKDRFSAERLKGVDSTLKIQPAELGDSAVYLCATPKGTPAPSSYEQYFGPGTRLTVT.

This clonotype was observed at least ten times. The chain is built from TRBV5-1 and TRBJ2-2; 12 bases match TRBD2. This CDR3 contains 16 residues. V gave up 3 bases and J gave up 3 bases; unmatched junction bases: 3. The germline V gene has CDR1 SGHRS and CDR2 YFSETQ. The CDR3 loop is CASSWTSGTDTGELFF. The DNA of the CDR3 is TGCGCCAGCAGCTGGACTAGCGGGACCGACACCGGGGAGCTGTTTTTT.

Comment on this clonotype: This sequence may be a read error, since a much larger clone differs from it by one base. It is unclear where the CDR3 begins or ends on the DNA, so no DNA is shown, and the CDR3 is as TCRdb lists it. The chain is built from TRBV15 and TRBJ2-2; TRBD1, the table's D call, was not compared with the DNA. The CDR3 has 16 residues if both end residues are counted. Germline assignment: CDR1 LNHNV and CDR2 YYDKDF (reference sequence). This CDR3 reads CASSYSCRGWTGELFF.

A note on this clonotype: An end of the junction differs from the germline gene, which may be a read error. The chain employs TRBV7-9 and TRBJ2-3; unclear D gene. This CDR3 region has 13 residues. The germline CDR1 and CDR2 sequences are SEHNR and FQNEAQ (reference sequence). The CDR3 here is CASSFESTDTQYF. Written as DNA, the CDR3 is TGTGCCAGCAGCTTTGAGAGCACAGATACACAGTATTTT.

This clonotype was recorded at least ten times. Here the CDR3 omits its conserved ending phenylalanine or tryptophan, so a read error is the likely source. The V gene is TRBV9, the J gene TRBJ2-5; no clear D gene. Trimming left V 7 bases short and J 2 bases short, with 12 bases between. The V gene's germline CDR1 is SGDLS and CDR2 YYNGEE. This CDR3 has 13 residues. Here the CDR3 reads CASGPGRQETQYS. As DNA, the CDR3 is TGTGCCAGCGGGCCCGGGCGGCAAGAGACCCAGTACTCC.

V is TRBV7-9 and J is TRBJ2-1; TRBD2 matches 7 bases. The CDR3 consists of 15 residues. Unmatched junction bases numbered 2, after V lost 1 base and J lost 2 bases. Germline V CDR1 and CDR2: SEHNR, FQNEAQ (reference sequence). CDR3 bases: TGTGCCAGCAGCTTAGTAAGCGGGACCTACAATGAGCAGTTCTTC. It specifies CASSLVSGTYNEQFF.

This clonotype has a count of ten or more. The chain employs TRBV19 and TRBJ1-3; possible D gene TRBD1, 5 bases. V lost 7 bases to trimming and J lost 2 bases, with 15 bases between them. The germline gives CDR1 LNHDA, CDR2 SQIVND (reference sequence). The CDR3 has 15 amino acids. The CDR3 region is CASTLGWGAGNTIYF. CDR3 sequence (DNA): TGTGCCAGTACCCTAGGCTGGGGGGCTGGAAACACCATATATTTT.

This clonotype was seen ten or more times. The chain recombines TRBV24-1 with TRBJ1-3; 7 bases align to TRBD1. The germline CDR1 and CDR2 sequences are KGHDR and SFDVKD. This CDR3 region has 19 residues. Germline trimming cut 3 bases from V and 0 bases from J; bases unmatched to any gene: 13. Written as DNA, the CDR3 is TGTGCCACCAGTGATCTGGACAGGCGACCGACTGACTCTGGAAACACCATATATTTT. Its translation: CATSDLDRRPTDSGNTIYF.

This clonotype was detected ten times or more. The chain recombines TRBV20-1 with TRBJ2-2, with TRBD2 identical over 10 bases. The germline V gene encodes CDR1 DFQATT and CDR2 SNEGSKA (reference sequence). The CDR3 sequence is 17 residues long. Germline trimming cut 5 bases from V and 7 bases from J; bases unmatched to any gene: 16. The CDR3 DNA reads TGCAGTGCTGCCCGACCCAGCGGGAGGGCCGTGATCGGGGAGCTGTTTTTT. Protein: CSAARPSGRAVIGELFF.

This clonotype was picked up many times. The chain carries TRBV19 and TRBJ2-7, with a possible D match to TRBD2 (6 bases). Trimming removed 10 bases at V and 1 base at J, with 14 bases between. Germline V gene sequence: CDR1 LNHDA, CDR2 SQIVND (reference sequence). The CDR3 length is 13 residues. The CDR3 nucleotides are TGTGCCACAGGAGGGGCCCTTTCCTACGAGCAGTACTTC. Its translation is CATGGALSYEQYF.

This clonotype was seen repeatedly, ten times or more. V usage is TRBV30 and J usage is TRBJ2-3, with D possibly TRBD2 on 5 matching bases. Per the germline V gene, CDR1 is GTSNPN and CDR2 is SVGIG (reference sequence). The CDR3 runs 14 residues. V was clipped by 3 bases and J by 1 base, with 11 bases between them. As DNA, the CDR3 is TGTGCCTGGAGGATTAGGCGGGGCACAGATACGCAGTATTTT. Amino acids: CAWRIRRGTDTQYF.

This clonotype showed up many times. The chain carries TRBV20-1 and TRBJ2-1; TRBD2 agrees at 11 bases. Germline V CDR1 and CDR2: DFQATT, SNEGSKA (reference sequence). The CDR3 is 14 residues long. V shed 7 bases, J shed 4 bases, and the junction held 6 bases outside the gene matches. The CDR3 DNA reads as TGCAGTGGGACCGGACTAGCGGGTTACAATGAGCAGTTCTTC. Translating gives CSGTGLAGYNEQFF.

This clonotype was seen a single time. At one end, the junction sequence differs from germline, possibly due to a read error. The chain combines TRBV20-1 with TRBJ2-5; maybe TRBD1 (5 bases). Germline V gene sequence: CDR1 DFQATT, CDR2 SNEGSKA (reference sequence). The CDR3 is 13 amino acids. The CDR3, as DNA: TGCGGTGCTAGAACCCAGGGCCAAGAGACCCAGTACTTC. This encodes CGARTQGQETQYF.

This clonotype was observed at least ten times. V is TRBV7-3 and J is TRBJ2-4, with no clear D. The V end lost 4 bases, the J end lost 12 bases, and 16 bases lay between the germline ends. The CDR3 sequence is 13 residues long. Germline V gene sequence: CDR1 SGHTA, CDR2 FQGTGA. The CDR3 region has the DNA TGTGCCAGCAGCTCCACTTCATTGGGCACTCAGTACTTC. This translates into CASSSTSLGTQYF.

This clonotype was observed many times. The gene calls are TRBV5-1 and TRBJ2-3, with a tentative D call TRBD2 (6 bases). V dropped 4 bases and J dropped 1 base, with 10 bases sitting between them. The germline V gene has CDR1 SGHRS and CDR2 YFSETQ. This CDR3 spans 14 amino acids. CDR3 sequence: CASSPGGGTDTQYF. In nucleotides, the CDR3 is TGCGCCAGCAGCCCTGGAGGGGGCACAGATACGCAGTATTTT.

Of note for this clonotype: Without the conserved terminal phenylalanine or tryptophan, this CDR3 likely stems from a read error. The chain recombines TRBV7-2 with TRBJ2-7, with a tentative D call TRBD2 (5 bases). The V gene's germline CDR1 is SGHTA and CDR2 FQGNSA. The CDR3 loop spans 13 amino acids. In nucleotides, the CDR3 is TGTGCCAGCGGCTTAGACTACTCCTACGAGCAGTACCTC. Translating it yields CASGLDYSYEQYL.